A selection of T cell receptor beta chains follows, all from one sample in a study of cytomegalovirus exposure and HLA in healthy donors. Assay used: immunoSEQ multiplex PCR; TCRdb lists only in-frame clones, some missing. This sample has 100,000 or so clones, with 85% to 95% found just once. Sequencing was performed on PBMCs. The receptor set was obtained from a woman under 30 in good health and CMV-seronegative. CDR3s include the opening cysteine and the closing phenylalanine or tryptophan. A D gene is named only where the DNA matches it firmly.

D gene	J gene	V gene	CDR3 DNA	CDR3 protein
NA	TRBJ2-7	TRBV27	TGTGCCAGCAGTTCAAGCCGGGGTCCCTACGAGCAGTACTTC	CASSSSRGPYEQYF
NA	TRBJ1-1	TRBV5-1	TGCGCCAGCAGCTTGGAAGAGGTGTCGAACACTGAAGCTTTCTTT	CASSLEEVSNTEAFF
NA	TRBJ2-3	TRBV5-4	TGTGCCAGCAGCTTGGCGGGCGGGCCGAGCACAGATACGCAGTATTTT	CASSLAGGPSTDTQYF
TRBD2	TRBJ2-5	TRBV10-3	TGTGCCACGTTAGCGGGAGGGATAGAGACCCAGTACTTC	CATLAGGIETQYF
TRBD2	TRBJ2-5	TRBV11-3	TGTGCCAGCAGCTTGAGGACTAGCCAAGAGACCCAGTACTTC	CASSLRTSQETQYF
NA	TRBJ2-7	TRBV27	TGTGCCAGCAGTTTATTAGGCAGGGGTGACGAGCAGTACTTC	CASSLLGRGDEQYF
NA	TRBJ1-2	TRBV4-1	TGCGCCAGCAGCCAAGATAGTCGGACAGTCTTAAACTATGGCTACACCTTC	CASSQDSRTVLNYGYTF
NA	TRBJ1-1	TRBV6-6	TGTGCCAGCAGTTCCCATCTAACAGAACAGAAACCTGAAGCTTTCTTT	CASSSHLTEQKPEAFF
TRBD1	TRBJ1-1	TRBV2	TGTGCCAGCACGGGACAGATGAACACTGAAGCTTTCTTT	CASTGQMNTEAFF
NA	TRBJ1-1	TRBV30	TGTGCCTGGACTTTGGGGGGAGGGGGTGAAGCTTTCTTT	CAWTLGGGGEAFF
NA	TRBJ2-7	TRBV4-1	TGCGCCAGCAGCCCGGGAGCCGAGCAGTACTTC	CASSPGAEQYF
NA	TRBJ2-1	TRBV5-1	TGCGCCAGCAGCTTGGCCGCCGGGGCCTACAATGAGCAGTTCTTC	CASSLAAGAYNEQFF
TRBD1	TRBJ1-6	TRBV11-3	TGTGCCAGCAGCTTAGTGGTGCGGACAGGGCCCTCGCCCCTCCACTTT	CASSLVVRTGPSPLHF
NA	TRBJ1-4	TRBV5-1	TGCGCCAGCAGTGATCTATTTGCAACTAATGAAAAACTGTTTTTT	CASSDLFATNEKLFF
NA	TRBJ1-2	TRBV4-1	TGCGCCAGCAGCCCACTCCCCGCCGATCTCTATGGCTACACCTTC	CASSPLPADLYGYTF
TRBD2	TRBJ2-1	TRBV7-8	TGTGCCAGCAGCCTCCTAGCGGGGCGGACCGGCTACAATGAGCAGTTCTTC	CASSLLAGRTGYNEQFF
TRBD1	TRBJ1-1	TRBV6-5	TGTGCCAGCAGTTACTCATCAGGGGGCACTGAAGCTTTCTTT	CASSYSSGGTEAFF
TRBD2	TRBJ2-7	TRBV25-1	TGTGCCAGCAGTGAACGCCCTAGCGGGCCTCCCTACGAGCAGTACTTC	CASSERPSGPPYEQYF
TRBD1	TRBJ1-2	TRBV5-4	TGTGCCAGCAGCTGGGGACAGGGGTCGGGCTACACCTTC	CASSWGQGSGYTF
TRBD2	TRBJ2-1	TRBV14	TGTGCCAGCAGCCAAGAAGTCGCGGGAGTGGCATACAATGAGCAGTTCTTC	CASSQEVAGVAYNEQFF
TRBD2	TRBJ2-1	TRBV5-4	TGTGCCAGCTCAAACCCTAGCGGGGGGGCCAATGAGCAGTTCTTC	CASSNPSGGANEQFF
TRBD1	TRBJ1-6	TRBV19	TGTGCCAGTACTTACTCCAGGACAGGGAAATACAATTCACCCCTCCACTTT	CASTYSRTGKYNSPLHF
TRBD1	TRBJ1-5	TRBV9	TGTGCCAGCAGCCCAGGTGGACAGGGACACAATCAGCCCCAGCATTTT	CASSPGGQGHNQPQHF
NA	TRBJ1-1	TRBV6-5	TGTGCCAGCAGTTACGGAAACCCAGGGCTCGGAACTGAAGCTTTCTTT	CASSYGNPGLGTEAFF
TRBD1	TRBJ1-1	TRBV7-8	TGTGCCAGCAGCTGGACAGGGCTCACTGAAGCTTTCTTT	CASSWTGLTEAFF
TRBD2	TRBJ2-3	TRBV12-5	TGTGCTAGTGGTTTGGGACTAGCGGGGGCAGATACGCAGTATTTT	CASGLGLAGADTQYF
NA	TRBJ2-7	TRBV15	TGTGCCACCAGCAGAGCTCTACAGGGAAACGACGAGCAGTACTTC	CATSRALQGNDEQYF
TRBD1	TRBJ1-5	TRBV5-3	TGTGCCAGAAGCACCGGGACAGGGGTTCATCAGCCCCAGCATTTT	CARSTGTGVHQPQHF
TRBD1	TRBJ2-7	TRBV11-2	TGTGCCAGCAGCTCTATCAGGGGGCAGGGAAACGAGCAGTACTTC	CASSSIRGQGNEQYF
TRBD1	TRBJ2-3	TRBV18	TGTGCCAGCTCAGTGTTAGGGACAGCCGGAAAGAGGACAGATACGCAGTATTTT	CASSVLGTAGKRTDTQYF
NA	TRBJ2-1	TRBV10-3	TGTGCCATCGGCCCCAGGGAAATCAATGAGCAGTTCTTC	CAIGPREINEQFF
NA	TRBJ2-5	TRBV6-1	TGTGCCAGCTCCAACGGGGGGGCAGGGGGAGAGACCCAGTACTTC	CASSNGGAGGETQYF
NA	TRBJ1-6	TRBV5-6	TGTGCCAGCAGACCCGGACCAGGAGGGAATTCACCCCTCCACTTT	CASRPGPGGNSPLHF
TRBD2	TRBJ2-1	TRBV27	TGTGCCAGCAGGCCCGACACTAGCGCCAAGGAGCAGTTCTTC	CASRPDTSAKEQFF
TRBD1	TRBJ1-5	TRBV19	TGTGCCACCAGACCGGAGACAGGGGGGCCCAGGGGTCAGCCCCAGCATTTT	CATRPETGGPRGQPQHF
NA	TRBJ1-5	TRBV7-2	TGTGCCAGCAGCTTAGTAGGGATAGGGGATAAGCAGCCCCAGCATTTT	CASSLVGIGDKQPQHF
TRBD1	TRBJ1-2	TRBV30	TGTGCCTGGAATCGAGCAGGGGGGTTTGGCTACACCTTC	CAWNRAGGFGYTF
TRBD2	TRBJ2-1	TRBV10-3	TGTGCCATCAGTGCAACAGCGGGGGGGCAGTACAATGAGCAGTTCTTC	CAISATAGGQYNEQFF
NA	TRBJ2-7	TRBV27	TGTGCCAGCAGCCCTAGGGGTTGGGCCCAATCCTACGAGCAGTACTTC	CASSPRGWAQSYEQYF
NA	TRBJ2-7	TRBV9	TGTGCCAGCAGCGTAGGGGGCGTGAACTACGAGCAGTACTTC	CASSVGGVNYEQYF
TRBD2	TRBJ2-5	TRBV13	TGTGCCAGCAGCCCCTCCCGGCAGCGGGAGGCTCAAGAGACCCAGTACTTC	CASSPSRQREAQETQYF
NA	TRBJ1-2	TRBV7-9	TGTGCCAGCAGCTTAGGACAAGAACTCAACTATGGCTACACCTTC	CASSLGQELNYGYTF